This T cell receptor (beta chain) was identified during a study of response to subunit inactivated influenza vaccine. TCRdb re-called the RT-PCR reads with MiXCR, one entry per CDR3 protein. The data hold hundreds of thousands of distinct CDR3 sequences, with about 25% observed a single time. The CDR3 runs 19 residues. J was trimmed by 1 base and V by 4 bases; bases with no gene match: 17. The V gene's germline CDR1 is LGHDT and CDR2 YNNKEL (reference sequence). This sequence originates from a man aged 50 or older who received an inactivated influenza vaccine. Sequences were derived from CD4+ T cells sorted from PBMCs, sampled around 5 days after vaccination. The V gene is TRBV3-1, the J gene TRBJ2-5; 8 bases are shared with TRBD1. CDR3 sequence: CASSPLRTGTQISQETQYF. As DNA, the CDR3 is TGTGCCAGCAGCCCGCTTCGGACAGGGACGCAAATTTCCCAAGAGACCCAGTACTTC.